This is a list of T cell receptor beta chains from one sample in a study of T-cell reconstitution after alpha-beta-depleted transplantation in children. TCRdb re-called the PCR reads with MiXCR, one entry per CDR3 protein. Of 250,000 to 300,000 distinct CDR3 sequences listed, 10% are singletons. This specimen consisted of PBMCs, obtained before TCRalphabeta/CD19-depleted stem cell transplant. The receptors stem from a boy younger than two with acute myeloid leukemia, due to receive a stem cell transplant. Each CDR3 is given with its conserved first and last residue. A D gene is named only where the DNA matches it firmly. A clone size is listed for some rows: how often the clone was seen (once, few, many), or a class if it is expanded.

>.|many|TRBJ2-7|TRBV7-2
CASSPSGVGYEQYF
TGTGCCAGCAGCCCCTCGGGGGTAGGCTACGAGCAGTACTTC
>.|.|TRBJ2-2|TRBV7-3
CASSRDTANTGELFF
TGTGCCAGCAGCCGGGACACCGCGAACACCGGGGAGCTGTTTTTT
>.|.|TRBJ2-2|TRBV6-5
CASSYRRGHTGELFF
TGTGCCAGCAGTTACAGGAGGGGGCACACTGGGGAGCTGTTTTTT
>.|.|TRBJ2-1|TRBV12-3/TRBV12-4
CASSFQDSSYNEQFF
TGTGCCAGCAGTTTCCAAGACAGCTCCTACAATGAGCAGTTCTTC
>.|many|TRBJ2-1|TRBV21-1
CASSKGGNRYNEQFF
TGTGCCAGCAGCAAAGGGGGGAATCGATACAATGAGCAGTTCTTC
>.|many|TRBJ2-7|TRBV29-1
CSVAWGYEQYF
TGCAGCGTTGCCTGGGGCTACGAGCAGTACTTC
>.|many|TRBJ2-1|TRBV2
CASRWDRRSYNEQFF
TGTGCCAGCAGGTGGGACCGCCGCTCCTACAATGAGCAGTTCTTC
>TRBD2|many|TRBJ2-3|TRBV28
CASMEILAGGVTDTQYF
TGTGCCAGCATGGAGATTCTAGCGGGGGGCGTCACAGATACGCAGTATTTT
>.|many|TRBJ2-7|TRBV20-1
CSARSGTNLYEQYF
TGCAGTGCTAGGAGTGGGACCAACCTCTACGAGCAGTACTTC
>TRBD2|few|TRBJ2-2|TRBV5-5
CASSREGPDTGELFF
TGTGCCAGCAGCCGGGAGGGCCCGGACACCGGGGAGCTGTTTTTT
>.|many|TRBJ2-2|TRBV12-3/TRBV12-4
CASRHGMANSVGELFF
TGTGCCAGCAGACACGGGATGGCTAATTCGGTCGGGGAGCTGTTTTTT
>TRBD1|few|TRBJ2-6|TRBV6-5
CASSFDRVTPSGANVLTF
TGTGCCAGCAGTTTTGACAGGGTGACCCCCTCTGGGGCCAACGTCCTGACTTTC
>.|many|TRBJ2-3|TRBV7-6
CASSLVFGERQAIPGSDTQYF
TGTGCCAGCAGCTTAGTCTTTGGAGAACGACAGGCCATTCCCGGATCAGATACGCAGTATTTT
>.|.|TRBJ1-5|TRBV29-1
CSVELGRQGPYQPQHF
TGCAGCGTTGAATTGGGCAGGCAAGGGCCTTATCAGCCCCAGCATTTT
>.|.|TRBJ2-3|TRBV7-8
CASRPDRFFTDTQYF
TGTGCCAGCAGACCTGACAGGTTTTTCACAGATACGCAGTATTTT
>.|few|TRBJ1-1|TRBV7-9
CASTYPRAGVAFF
TGTGCCAGCACCTACCCACGGGCAGGAGTAGCTTTCTTT
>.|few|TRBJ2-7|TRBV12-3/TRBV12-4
CASTLFGLPYEQYF
TGTGCCAGCACCCTTTTTGGTCTACCCTACGAGCAGTACTTC
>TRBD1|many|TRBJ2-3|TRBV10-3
CAISAPGGAGTDTQYF
TGTGCCATCAGTGCTCCAGGGGGCGCCGGGACAGATACGCAGTATTTT
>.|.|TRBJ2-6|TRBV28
CASRIEGRGANVLTF
TGTGCCAGCAGGATCGAGGGACGTGGGGCCAACGTCCTGACTTTC
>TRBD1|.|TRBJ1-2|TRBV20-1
CSASDRTGGSYGYTF
TGCAGTGCTTCAGATCGGACAGGGGGCTCCTATGGCTACACCTTC
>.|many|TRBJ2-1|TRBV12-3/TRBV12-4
CASTHGSSYNEQFF
TGTGCCAGCACCCATGGCAGCTCCTACAATGAGCAGTTCTTC
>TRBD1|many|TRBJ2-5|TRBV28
CASSPNPDREETQYF
TGTGCCAGCAGTCCTAACCCGGACAGGGAAGAGACCCAGTACTTC
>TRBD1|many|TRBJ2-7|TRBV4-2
CASSRRTGTGVSEQYF
TGTGCCAGCAGCCGCCGAACCGGGACAGGGGTTTCCGAGCAGTACTTC
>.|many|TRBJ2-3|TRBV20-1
CSAREDTQYF
TGCAGTGCTAGGGAAGATACGCAGTATTTT
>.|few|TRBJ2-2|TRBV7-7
CASSSGRAWNTGELFF
TGTGCCAGCAGCTCAGGACGGGCTTGGAACACCGGGGAGCTGTTTTTT
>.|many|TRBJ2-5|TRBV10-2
CASSSAAKRETQYF
TGCGCCAGCAGCTCCGCTGCCAAGCGGGAGACCCAGTACTTC
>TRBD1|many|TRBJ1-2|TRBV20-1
CSAKTGGGYTF
TGCAGTGCAAAGACAGGGGGTGGCTACACCTTC
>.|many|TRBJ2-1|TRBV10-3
CAISLDNNEQFF
TGTGCCATCAGTCTAGACAACAATGAGCAGTTCTTC
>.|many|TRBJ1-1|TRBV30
CAWSRRQDTEAFF
TGTGCCTGGAGCCGAAGACAGGACACTGAAGCTTTCTTT
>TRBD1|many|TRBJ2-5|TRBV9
CASSVGRGLWETQYF
TGTGCCAGCAGCGTAGGCAGGGGGCTATGGGAGACCCAGTACTTC
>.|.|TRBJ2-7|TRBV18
CASSPSTGTGAYEQYF
TGTGCCAGCTCACCCTCTACCGGGACTGGAGCCTACGAGCAGTACTTC
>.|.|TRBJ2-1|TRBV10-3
CAISVEPSLGDEQFF
TGTGCCATCAGTGTGGAACCATCCCTGGGCGATGAGCAGTTCTTC
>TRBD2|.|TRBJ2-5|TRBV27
CVSSLEGGPQTQYF
TGTGTCAGCAGTTTAGAGGGAGGGCCCCAGACCCAGTACTTC
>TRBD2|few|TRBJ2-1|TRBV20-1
CSANSPFPAGGTYNEQFF
TGCAGTGCCAATTCCCCCTTTCCCGCGGGAGGGACCTACAATGAGCAGTTCTTC
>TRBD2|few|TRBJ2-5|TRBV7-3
CASSPGLAGVQTQYF
TGTGCCAGCAGCCCTGGACTAGCGGGAGTTCAGACCCAGTACTTC
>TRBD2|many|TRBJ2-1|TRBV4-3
CASSQDMASGSFNEQFF
TGCGCCAGCAGCCAAGATATGGCTAGCGGGAGTTTTAATGAGCAGTTCTTC
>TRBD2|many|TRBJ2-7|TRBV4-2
CASSQDHGGSSYEQYF
TGTGCCAGCAGCCAAGATCACGGCGGGAGCTCCTACGAGCAGTACTTC
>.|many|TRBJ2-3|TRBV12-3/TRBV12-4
CASSFRRGREITDTQYF
TGTGCCAGCAGTTTTAGGCGGGGCCGGGAGATCACAGATACGCAGTATTTT